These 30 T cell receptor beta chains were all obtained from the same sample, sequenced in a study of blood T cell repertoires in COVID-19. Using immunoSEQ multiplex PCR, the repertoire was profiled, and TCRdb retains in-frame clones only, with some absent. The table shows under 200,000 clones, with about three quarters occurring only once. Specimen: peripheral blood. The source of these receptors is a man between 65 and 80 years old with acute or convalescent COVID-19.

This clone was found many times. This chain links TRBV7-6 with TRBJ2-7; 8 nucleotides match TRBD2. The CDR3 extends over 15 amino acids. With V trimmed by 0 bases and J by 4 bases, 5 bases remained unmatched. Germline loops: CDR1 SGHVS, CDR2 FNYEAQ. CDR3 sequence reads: CASSLAGRGDYEQYF. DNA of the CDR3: TGTGCCAGCAGCTTAGCAGGGCGGGGGGATTACGAGCAGTACTTC.

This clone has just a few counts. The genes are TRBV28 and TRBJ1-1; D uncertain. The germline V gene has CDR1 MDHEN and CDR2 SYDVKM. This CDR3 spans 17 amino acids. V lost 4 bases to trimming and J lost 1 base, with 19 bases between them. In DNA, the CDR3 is TGTGCCAGCAGTTCCCTAGAAGGAATCGCCCCGAACACTGAAGCTTTCTTT. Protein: CASSSLEGIAPNTEAFF.

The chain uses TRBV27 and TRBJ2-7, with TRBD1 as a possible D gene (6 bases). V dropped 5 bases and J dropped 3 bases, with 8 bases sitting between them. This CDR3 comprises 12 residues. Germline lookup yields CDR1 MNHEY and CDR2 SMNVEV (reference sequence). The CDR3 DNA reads TGTGCCAGCAGTGGGGGCAACTACGAGCAGTACTTC. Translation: CASSGGNYEQYF.

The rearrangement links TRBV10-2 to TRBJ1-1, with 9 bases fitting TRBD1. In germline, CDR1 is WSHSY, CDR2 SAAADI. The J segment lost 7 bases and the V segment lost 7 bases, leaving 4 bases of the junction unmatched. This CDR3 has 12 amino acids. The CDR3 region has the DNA TGCGCCAGCACTCCGGGACAGGGTGAAGCTTTCTTT. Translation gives CASTPGQGEAFF.

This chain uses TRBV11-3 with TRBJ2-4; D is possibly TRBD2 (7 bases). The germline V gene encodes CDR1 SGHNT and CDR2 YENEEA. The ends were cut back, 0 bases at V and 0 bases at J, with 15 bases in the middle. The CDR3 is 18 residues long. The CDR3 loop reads CASSLEQGGSIAKNIQYF. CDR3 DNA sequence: TGTGCCAGCAGCTTAGAACAGGGAGGGAGTATAGCCAAAAACATTCAGTACTTC.

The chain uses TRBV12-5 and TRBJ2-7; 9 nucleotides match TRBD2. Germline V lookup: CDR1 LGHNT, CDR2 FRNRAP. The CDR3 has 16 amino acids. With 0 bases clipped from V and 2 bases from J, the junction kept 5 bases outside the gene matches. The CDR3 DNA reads TGTGCTAGTGGTTTGGTACTGGGCGGGGGGGCCTACGAGCAGTACTTC. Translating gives CASGLVLGGGAYEQYF.

The CDR3 sequence: CASSEGSGRDEQYF. For the CDR3, the DNA is TGTGCCAGCAGTGAAGGAAGCGGGAGGGACGAGCAGTACTTC. V usage is TRBV6-1 and J usage is TRBJ2-7; 10 bases match TRBD2. Germline CDR1 and CDR2: MNHNS and SASEGT. The CDR3 is made up of 14 amino acids. V trimming: 1 base; J trimming: 5 bases; junction bases outside the gene matches: 2.

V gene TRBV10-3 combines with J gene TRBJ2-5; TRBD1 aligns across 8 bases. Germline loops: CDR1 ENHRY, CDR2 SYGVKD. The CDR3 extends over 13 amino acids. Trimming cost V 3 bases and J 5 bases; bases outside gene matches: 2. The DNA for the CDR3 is TGTGCCATCAGTGATAGGGACAGGGAGACCCAGTACTTC. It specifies CAISDRDRETQYF.

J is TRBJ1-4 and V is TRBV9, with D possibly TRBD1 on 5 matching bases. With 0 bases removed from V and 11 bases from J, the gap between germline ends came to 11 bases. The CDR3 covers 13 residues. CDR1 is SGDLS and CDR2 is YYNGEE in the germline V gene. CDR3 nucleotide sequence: TGTGCCAGCAGCGTAGGGGGGGACGCGAAACTGTTTTTT. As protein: CASSVGGDAKLFF.

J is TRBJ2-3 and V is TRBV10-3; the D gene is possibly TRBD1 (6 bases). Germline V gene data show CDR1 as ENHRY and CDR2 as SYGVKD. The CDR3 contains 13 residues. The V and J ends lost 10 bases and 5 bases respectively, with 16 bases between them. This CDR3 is CATHGQSKDTQYF. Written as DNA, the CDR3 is TGTGCCACCCACGGACAGTCTAAAGATACGCAGTATTTT.

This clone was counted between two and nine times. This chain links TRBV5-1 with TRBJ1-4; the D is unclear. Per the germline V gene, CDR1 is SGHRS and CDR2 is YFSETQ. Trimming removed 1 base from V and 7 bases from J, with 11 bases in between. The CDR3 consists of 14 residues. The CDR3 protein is CASSLTHAGEKLFF. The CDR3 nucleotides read TGCGCCAGCAGCTTGACTCATGCTGGTGAAAAACTGTTTTTT.

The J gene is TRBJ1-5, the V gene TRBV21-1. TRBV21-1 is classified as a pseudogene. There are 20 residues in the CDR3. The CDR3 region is CASSRLPTGTAGYSNQPQHF. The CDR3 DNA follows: TGTGCCAGCAGCAGACTACCTACAGGAACTGCGGGATATAGCAATCAGCCCCAGCATTTT.

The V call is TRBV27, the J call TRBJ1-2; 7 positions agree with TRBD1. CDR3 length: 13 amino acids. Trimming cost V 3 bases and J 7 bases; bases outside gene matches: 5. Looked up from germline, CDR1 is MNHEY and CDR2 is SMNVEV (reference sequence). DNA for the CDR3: TGTGCCAGCAGTTTGCAGGGGGTAGGTGGCTACACCTTC. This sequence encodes CASSLQGVGGYTF.

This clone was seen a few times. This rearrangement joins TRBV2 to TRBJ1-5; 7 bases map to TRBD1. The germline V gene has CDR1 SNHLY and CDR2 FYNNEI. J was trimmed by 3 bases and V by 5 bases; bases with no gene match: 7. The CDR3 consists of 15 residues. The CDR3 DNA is TGTGCCAGCAGTCTGGGACAGACCGTCAATCAGCCCCAGCATTTT. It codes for CASSLGQTVNQPQHF.

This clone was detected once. CDR3 nucleotides: TGCGCCAGCAGCTTGGAAAGCGGGGGCCACGAGCAGTACTTC. It translates to CASSLESGGHEQYF. The chain uses TRBV5-1 and TRBJ2-7; 8 bases map to TRBD2. Trimming cost V 0 bases and J 5 bases; bases outside gene matches: 4. Germline CDR1 and CDR2: SGHRS and YFSETQ. The CDR3 is 14 residues long.

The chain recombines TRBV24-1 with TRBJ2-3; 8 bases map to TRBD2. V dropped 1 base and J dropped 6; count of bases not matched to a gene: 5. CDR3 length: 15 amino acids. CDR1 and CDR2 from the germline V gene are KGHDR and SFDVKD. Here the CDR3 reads CATSDFGRATDTQYF. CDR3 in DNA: TGTGCCACCAGTGATTTCGGGAGGGCCACGGATACGCAGTATTTT.

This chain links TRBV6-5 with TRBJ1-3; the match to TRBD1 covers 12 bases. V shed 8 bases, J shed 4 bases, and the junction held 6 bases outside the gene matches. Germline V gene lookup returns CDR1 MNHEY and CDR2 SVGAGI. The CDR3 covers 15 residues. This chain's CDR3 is CASQGTGGDGNTIYF. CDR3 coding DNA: TGTGCCAGCCAGGGGACAGGGGGCGACGGAAACACCATATATTTT.

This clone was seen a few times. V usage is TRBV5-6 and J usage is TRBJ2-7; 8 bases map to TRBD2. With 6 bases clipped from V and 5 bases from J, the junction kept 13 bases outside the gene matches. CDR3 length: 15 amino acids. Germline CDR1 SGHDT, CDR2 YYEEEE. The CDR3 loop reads CASTHRGGGYDEQYF. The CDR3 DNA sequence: TGTGCCAGCACCCACCGGGGGGGAGGGTATGACGAGCAGTACTTC.

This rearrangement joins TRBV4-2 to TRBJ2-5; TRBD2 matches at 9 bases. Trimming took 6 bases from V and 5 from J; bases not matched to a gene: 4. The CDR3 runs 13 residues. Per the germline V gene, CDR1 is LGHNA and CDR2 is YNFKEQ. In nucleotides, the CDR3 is TGTGCCAGCAGGGGGGCGGGAGGGGAGACCCAGTACTTC. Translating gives CASRGAGGETQYF.

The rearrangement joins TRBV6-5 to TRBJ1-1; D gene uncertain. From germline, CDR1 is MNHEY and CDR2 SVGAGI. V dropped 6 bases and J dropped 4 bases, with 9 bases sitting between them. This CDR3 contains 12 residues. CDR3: CASRGRPTEAFF. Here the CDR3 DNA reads TGTGCCAGCAGGGGCAGACCCACTGAAGCTTTCTTT.

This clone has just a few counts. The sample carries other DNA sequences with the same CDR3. The DNA for the CDR3 is TGTGCCAGCAGCCCCCGGACTAGCGGGAGTTACGAGCAGTACTTC. It codes for CASSPRTSGSYEQYF. The chain combines TRBV9 with TRBJ2-7; 13 bases align to TRBD2. V lost 4 bases to trimming and J lost 4 bases; unmatched junction nucleotides: 5. CDR1 SGDLS and CDR2 YYNGEE come from the germline V gene. This CDR3 spans 15 amino acids.

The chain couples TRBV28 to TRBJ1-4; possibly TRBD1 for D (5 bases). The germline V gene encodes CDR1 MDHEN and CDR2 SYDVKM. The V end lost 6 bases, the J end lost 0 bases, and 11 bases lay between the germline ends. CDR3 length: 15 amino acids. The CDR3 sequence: CASSQGFATNEKLFF. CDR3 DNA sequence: TGTGCCAGCAGCCAGGGATTTGCAACTAATGAAAAACTGTTTTTT.

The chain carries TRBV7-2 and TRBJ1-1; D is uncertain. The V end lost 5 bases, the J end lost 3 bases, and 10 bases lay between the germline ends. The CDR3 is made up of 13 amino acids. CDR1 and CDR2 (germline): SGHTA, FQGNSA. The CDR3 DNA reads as TGTGCCAGCAGCCCCTTCCTTTACACTGAAGCTTTCTTT. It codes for CASSPFLYTEAFF.

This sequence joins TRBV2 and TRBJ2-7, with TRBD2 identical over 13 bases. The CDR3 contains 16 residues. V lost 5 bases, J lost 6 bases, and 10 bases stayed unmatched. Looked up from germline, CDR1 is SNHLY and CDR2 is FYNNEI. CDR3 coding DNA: TGTGCCAGCAGTCGAACTAGCGGGGGGGCCTCGGGCGAGCAGTACTTC. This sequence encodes CASSRTSGGASGEQYF.

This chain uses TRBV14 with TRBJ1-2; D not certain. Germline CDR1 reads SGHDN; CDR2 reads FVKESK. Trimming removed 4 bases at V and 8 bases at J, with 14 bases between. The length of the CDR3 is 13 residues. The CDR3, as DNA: TGTGCCAGCAGCCTCTCCGGGAAAGGCGGCTACACCTTC. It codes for CASSLSGKGGYTF.

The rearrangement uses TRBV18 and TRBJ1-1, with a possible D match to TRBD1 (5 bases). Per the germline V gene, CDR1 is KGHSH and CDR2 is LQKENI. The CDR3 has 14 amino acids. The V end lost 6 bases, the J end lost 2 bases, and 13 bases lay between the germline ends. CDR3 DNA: TGTGCCAGCTCGTTTATTGGGACTAACACTGAAGCTTTCTTT. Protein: CASSFIGTNTEAFF.

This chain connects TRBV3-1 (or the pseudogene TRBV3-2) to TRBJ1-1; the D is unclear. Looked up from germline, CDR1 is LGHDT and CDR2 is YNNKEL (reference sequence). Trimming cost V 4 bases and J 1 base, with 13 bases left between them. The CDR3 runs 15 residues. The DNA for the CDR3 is TGTGCCAGCAGCCGAGTACTTACCACGAACACTGAAGCTTTCTTT. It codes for CASSRVLTTNTEAFF.

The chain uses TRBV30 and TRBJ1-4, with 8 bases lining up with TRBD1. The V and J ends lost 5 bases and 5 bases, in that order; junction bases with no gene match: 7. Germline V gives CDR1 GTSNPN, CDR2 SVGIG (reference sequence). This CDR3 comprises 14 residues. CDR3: CAWAGGQENEKLFF. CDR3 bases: TGTGCCTGGGCTGGGGGACAGGAAAATGAAAAACTGTTTTTT.

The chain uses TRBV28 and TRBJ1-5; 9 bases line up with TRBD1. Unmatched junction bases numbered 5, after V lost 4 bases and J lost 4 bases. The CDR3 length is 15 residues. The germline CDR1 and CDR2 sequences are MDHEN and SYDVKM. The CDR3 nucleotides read TGTGCCAGCAGTTCACCAGGACAGGGGAATCAGCCCCAGCATTTT. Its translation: CASSSPGQGNQPQHF.

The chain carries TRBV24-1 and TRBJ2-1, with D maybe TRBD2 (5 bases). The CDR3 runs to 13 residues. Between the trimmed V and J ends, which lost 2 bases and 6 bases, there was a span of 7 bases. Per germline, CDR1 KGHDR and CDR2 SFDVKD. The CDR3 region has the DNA TGTGCCACCAGTGATTCACTAGTCAATGAGCAGTTCTTC. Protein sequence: CATSDSLVNEQFF.